Below are 25 T cell receptor beta chains sequenced from a single sample in a study of blood T cell repertoires in COVID-19. Libraries were prepared by immunoSEQ multiplex PCR; TCRdb keeps only in-frame clonotypes and omits some of them. The data contain about 97,000 clones, around nine tenths of them singletons. Sequenced: peripheral blood. The receptor source for this set is a human donor in a cohort sampled during active COVID-19.

Comment on this clone: The sample holds other DNA sequences that translate to the same CDR3. V usage is TRBV7-9 and J usage is TRBJ2-7; 7 bases fit TRBD1. Losses at the gene ends were 2 bases for V and 5 bases for J; bases not matched to a gene: 3. The CDR3 sequence is 13 residues long. Looked up from germline, CDR1 is SEHNR and CDR2 is FQNEAQ (reference sequence). The CDR3 here is CASSLNRGNEQYF. The CDR3 region has the DNA TGTGCCAGCAGCTTAAACAGGGGAAACGAGCAGTACTTC.

This clone showed up just a few times. This chain connects TRBV6-5 to TRBJ1-1, with 10 bases that match TRBD1. Per germline, CDR1 MNHEY and CDR2 SVGAGI. This CDR3 has 14 amino acids. The V and J ends lost 6 bases and 3 bases, in that order; junction bases with no gene match: 4. CDR3 region: CASSPTGGYTEAFF. Here the CDR3 DNA reads TGTGCCAGCAGCCCGACAGGGGGCTACACTGAAGCTTTCTTT.

The V gene is TRBV7-2, the J gene TRBJ2-3; 9 bases match TRBD1. V dropped 5 bases and J dropped 3; count of bases not matched to a gene: 3. This CDR3 has 14 amino acids. Germline CDR1 is SGHTA and CDR2 is FQGNSA. The CDR3, as DNA: TGTGCCAGCAGCAGACAGGGGGGGACAGATACGCAGTATTTT. This codes for CASSRQGGTDTQYF. The full variable domain, with the rest looked up from reference TRBV7-2 and TRBJ2-3, is GAGVSQSPSNKVTEKGKDVELRCDPISGHTALYWYRQSLGQGLEFLIYFQGNSAPDKSGLPSDRFSAERTGGSVSTLTIQRTQQEDSAVYLCASSRQGGTDTQYFGPGTRLTVL.

J is TRBJ1-5 and V is TRBV5-1; 10 bases agree with TRBD1. The germline V gene encodes CDR1 SGHRS and CDR2 YFSETQ. V lost 4 bases to trimming and J lost 2 bases; unmatched junction nucleotides: 9. The CDR3 has 17 amino acids. As DNA, the CDR3 is TGCGCCAGCAGCCAAACCGGACAGGGGGTAGGCAATCAGCCCCAGCATTTT. This sequence encodes CASSQTGQGVGNQPQHF.

The chain recombines TRBV7-9 with TRBJ2-3; D is undetermined. CDR3 length: 14 amino acids. V was cut by 1 base and J by 2 bases, with 7 bases left in between. CDR1 SEHNR and CDR2 FQNEAQ come from the germline V gene (reference sequence). The CDR3 nucleotides are TGTGCCAGCAGCTTAGAAGCTCTCACAGATACGCAGTATTTT. Its protein is CASSLEALTDTQYF.

This chain links TRBV19 with TRBJ2-1; TRBD2 matches 13 bases. The CDR3 has 15 residues. Germline values: CDR1 LNHDA, CDR2 SQIVND (reference sequence). J was trimmed by 8 bases and V by 7 bases; bases with no gene match: 8. CDR3 in amino acids: CASTTGLAGTDEQFF. The CDR3 DNA reads TGTGCCAGTACCACGGGACTAGCGGGGACTGATGAGCAGTTCTTC.

The chain is built from TRBV10-2 and TRBJ1-1; TRBD1 aligns across 8 bases. The length of the CDR3 is 14 residues. The germline V gene has CDR1 WSHSY and CDR2 SAAADI. Germline trimming cut 6 bases from V and 0 bases from J; bases unmatched to any gene: 3. The CDR3 loop reads CASSWTGMNTEAFF. The CDR3 coding sequence is TGCGCCAGCAGCTGGACAGGGATGAACACTGAAGCTTTCTTT.

The J gene is TRBJ2-1, the V gene TRBV10-2, with TRBD1 identical over 7 bases. The CDR3 contains 14 residues. CDR1 and CDR2 (germline): WSHSY, SAAADI. Trimming removed 7 bases from V and 4 bases from J; junction bases left unmatched: 7. The CDR3 loop is CASTVDRNYNEQFF. The CDR3 DNA reads TGCGCCAGCACCGTGGACAGGAATTACAATGAGCAGTTCTTC.

The chain combines TRBV4-2 with TRBJ1-2; TRBD1 matches at 8 bases. Germline values: CDR1 LGHNA, CDR2 YNFKEQ. V dropped 0 bases and J dropped 5; count of bases not matched to a gene: 5. This CDR3 comprises 15 residues. CDR3 in DNA: TGTGCCAGCAGCCAAGATACAGGGGGGACTTATGGCTACACCTTC. It is translated as CASSQDTGGTYGYTF.

This chain connects TRBV11-2 to TRBJ1-1; D ambiguous. The CDR3 contains 14 residues. Trimming pared 0 bases from V and 5 bases from J, leaving 10 bases between. Germline V gene data show CDR1 as SGHAT and CDR2 as FQNNGV. The CDR3 loop reads CASSLDSWATEAFF. The CDR3 DNA is TGTGCCAGCAGCTTAGATTCCTGGGCGACTGAAGCTTTCTTT.

This sequence joins TRBV28 and TRBJ2-7; the match to TRBD1 covers 7 bases. Germline V gene lookup returns CDR1 MDHEN and CDR2 SYDVKM. The CDR3 is 16 amino acids. V lost 3 bases and J lost 5; bases outside the gene matches: 13. The CDR3 DNA reads as TGTGCCAGCAGTTTCCCGGGGACAGCGACACCTCACGAGCAGTACTTC. Its translation: CASSFPGTATPHEQYF.

Only one count was recorded for this clone. This chain links TRBV15 with TRBJ2-1; 10 bases are a match to TRBD1. Losses at the gene ends were 6 bases for V and 0 bases for J; bases not matched to a gene: 8. Germline CDR1 reads LNHNV; CDR2 reads YYDKDF (reference sequence). This CDR3 has 17 residues. CDR3 sequence: CATRGTGDHLSYNEQFF. In DNA form, the CDR3 reads TGTGCCACCAGGGGGACAGGGGACCACCTCTCCTACAATGAGCAGTTCTTC.

This clone was observed once. The rearrangement joins TRBV7-2 to TRBJ1-1; the D is unclear. There are 15 residues in the CDR3. The V end was cut by 0 bases, the J end by 0 bases, with 8 bases between. Germline assignment: CDR1 SGHTA and CDR2 FQGNSA. The CDR3 sequence: CASSLASQMNTEAFF. CDR3 nucleotide sequence: TGTGCCAGCAGCTTAGCTTCCCAAATGAACACTGAAGCTTTCTTT.

This chain uses TRBV6-2 or TRBV6-3 with TRBJ2-3; D is perhaps TRBD1 (5 bases). Per germline, CDR1 MNHEY and CDR2 SVGEGT. Trimming left V 2 bases short and J 2 bases short, with 14 bases between. CDR3 length: 16 residues. CDR3 in DNA: TGTGCCAGCAGTTACGGTCTCAGGGCAGCCACAGATACGCAGTATTTT. It yields the protein CASSYGLRAATDTQYF.

The chain combines TRBV5-1 with TRBJ1-1; possible D gene TRBD1, 6 bases. CDR3 length: 16 residues. Trimming removed 5 bases at V and 3 bases at J, with 20 bases between. The germline gives CDR1 SGHRS, CDR2 YFSETQ. CDR3 residues: CASSLQSQGQYTEAFF. The CDR3 DNA reads as TGCGCCAGCAGTTTACAAAGTCAAGGACAGTACACTGAAGCTTTCTTT.

The chain recombines TRBV19 with TRBJ1-1; TRBD1 aligns across 11 bases. Germline V gives CDR1 LNHDA, CDR2 SQIVND (reference sequence). V was pared by 6 bases and J by 4 bases, with 10 bases of the junction left unmatched. The CDR3 runs to 16 residues. The CDR3 nucleotides read TGTGCCAGTAGGTCTACGGACAGGGGGCTGGTCACTGAAGCTTTCTTT. It translates to CASRSTDRGLVTEAFF.

This chain links TRBV10-3 with TRBJ1-1; D is ambiguous. CDR3 length equals 12 residues. Germline V CDR1 and CDR2: ENHRY, SYGVKD. With 10 bases removed from V and 5 bases from J, the gap between germline ends came to 14 bases. The CDR3 reads CATSPEWTEAFF. The CDR3 nucleotides are TGTGCCACCTCGCCTGAGTGGACTGAAGCTTTCTTT.

The genes are TRBV9 and TRBJ1-3, with TRBD1 identical over 7 bases. Germline loops: CDR1 SGDLS, CDR2 YYNGEE. J lost 4 bases, V lost 1 base, and 5 bases had no gene match. The CDR3 sequence is 15 residues long. The chain's CDR3 is CASSVLGTEGNTIYF. CDR3 sequence (DNA): TGTGCCAGCAGCGTATTGGGGACAGAAGGAAACACCATATATTTT.

The V and J genes are TRBV5-1 and TRBJ2-5, with 9 bases matching TRBD2. The junction had 7 bases not matched to a gene; V was cut back by 5 bases and J by 5 bases. This CDR3 contains 14 residues. Germline assignment: CDR1 SGHRS and CDR2 YFSETQ. The CDR3 reads CASSGNSGSETQYF. The DNA for the CDR3 is TGCGCCAGCAGTGGTAATAGCGGGAGTGAGACCCAGTACTTC.

V and J are TRBV15 and TRBJ2-2, with TRBD1 matching over 9 bases. CDR3 length equals 15 residues. Germline-derived CDR1 and CDR2 are LNHNV and YYDKDF (reference sequence). The V and J ends lost 5 bases and 3 bases, in that order; junction bases with no gene match: 4. The CDR3 DNA follows: TGTGCCACCAGCGGGACAGGGCGCGACACCGGGGAGCTGTTTTTT. It translates to CATSGTGRDTGELFF. Using reference TRBV15 and TRBJ2-2 for the parts outside the CDR3, the full variable domain is DAMVIQNPRYQVTQFGKPVTLSCSQTLNHNVMYWYQQKSSQAPKLLFHYYDKDFNNEADTPDNFQSRRPNTSFCFLDIRSPGLGDTAMYLCATSGTGRDTGELFFGEGSRLTVL.

This chain connects TRBV18 to TRBJ1-1; tentatively, D is TRBD1 (6 bases). Trimming left V 5 bases short and J 1 base short, with 11 bases between. CDR3 length: 14 residues. Germline lookup yields CDR1 KGHSH and CDR2 LQKENI. The CDR3 here is CASSNQGQNTEAFF. CDR3 coding DNA: TGTGCCAGCTCAAACCAGGGGCAGAACACTGAAGCTTTCTTT.

The rearrangement joins TRBV7-8 to TRBJ1-5; 8 bases map to TRBD1. CDR3 size: 14 residues. V was pared by 4 bases and J by 7 bases, with 6 bases of the junction left unmatched. Germline V CDR1 and CDR2: SGHVS, FQNEAQ. The CDR3 DNA reads as TGTGCCAGCAGCTCTCGGACAGGGCGACAGCCCCAGCATTTT. It is translated as CASSSRTGRQPQHF.

This chain joins TRBV11-3 and TRBJ2-1; TRBD1 aligns across 9 bases. Germline CDR1 is SGHNT and CDR2 is YENEEA. The CDR3 runs to 16 residues. V shed 5 bases and J 1 base; nucleotides not matched to a gene: 6. CDR3 sequence: CASSRVGQGSYNEQFF. Here the CDR3 DNA reads TGTGCCAGCAGCCGGGTGGGACAGGGTTCCTACAATGAGCAGTTCTTC.

The rearrangement uses TRBV5-4 and TRBJ1-5; 9 positions match TRBD1. The CDR3 has 16 residues. V was clipped by 2 bases and J by 5 bases; unmatched bases: 8. CDR1 and CDR2 from the germline V gene are SGHNT and YYREEE (reference sequence). CDR3 region: CASSFGPGQGDQPQHF. In DNA form, the CDR3 reads TGTGCCAGCAGCTTCGGTCCGGGACAGGGAGATCAGCCCCAGCATTTT. Looking up the rest from reference TRBV5-4 and TRBJ1-5 gives the full variable domain: ETGVTQSPTHLIKTRGQQVTLRCSSQSGHNTVSWYQQALGQGPQFIFQYYREEENGRGNFPPRFSGLQFPNYSSELNVNALELDDSALYLCASSFGPGQGDQPQHFGDGTRLSIL.

The rearrangement links TRBV10-1 to TRBJ2-3; TRBD2 is a possible D gene (7 bases). The germline V gene encodes CDR1 WNHNN and CDR2 SYGVQD (reference sequence). This CDR3 has 15 residues. V lost 5 bases to trimming and J lost 6 bases, with 18 bases between them. Written as DNA, the CDR3 is TGCGCCAGCAGTCCTGGACTAGGGGGGGCGGATACGCAGTATTTT. Translation gives CASSPGLGGADTQYF.